The 5 T cell receptor beta chains below were found in one sample sequenced in a study of OX40 agonist ivuxolimab in advanced cancers. Generated by immunoSEQ multiplex PCR, the TCRdb table keeps only in-frame clones and is missing some. The sample yields about 95,000 clones, 89% seen once. Sequences were derived from CD4+ or CD8+ T cells sorted from blood, sampled in a trial of the OX40 agonist ivuxolimab. The receptors were gathered from an adult with an advanced solid tumor such as melanoma, head and neck, liver or kidney cancer.

The chain carries TRBV6-5 and TRBJ2-2, with no clear D. Trimming removed 6 bases at V and 6 bases at J, with 8 bases between. Germline CDR1 and CDR2: MNHEY and SVGAGI. The CDR3 covers 12 residues. This chain's CDR3 is CASRNPPGELFF. The CDR3, as DNA: TGTGCCAGCAGGAACCCTCCCGGGGAGCTGTTTTTT.

The chain couples TRBV15 to TRBJ1-2; 7 bases are a match to TRBD1. CDR3 length: 13 residues. Per germline, CDR1 LNHNV and CDR2 YYDKDF (reference sequence). Losses at the gene ends were 4 bases for V and 8 bases for J; bases not matched to a gene: 7. Here the CDR3 reads CATSTATGMGYTF. CDR3 DNA sequence: TGTGCCACCAGCACCGCGACAGGGATGGGCTACACCTTC.

This chain joins TRBV6-6 and TRBJ1-5, with a tentative D call TRBD1 (5 bases). The germline V and J ends were trimmed by 2 bases and 4 bases, with 6 bases remaining between them. The length of the CDR3 is 13 residues. The germline V gene encodes CDR1 MNHNY and CDR2 SVGAGI (reference sequence). The CDR3 DNA reads TGTGCCAGCAGTTACCAGGGAAATCAGCCCCAGCATTTT. This encodes CASSYQGNQPQHF.

The genes are TRBV16 and TRBJ2-7, with D unclear. Trimming cost V 1 base and J 3 bases, with 1 base left between them. The CDR3 spans 11 residues. Looked up from germline, CDR1 is KGHSY and CDR2 is FQNENV. The chain's CDR3 is CASSQYYEQYF. The DNA for the CDR3 is TGTGCCAGCAGCCAATACTACGAGCAGTACTTC.

This clone was observed a handful of times. V is TRBV12-5 and J is TRBJ1-2; D not certain. This CDR3 is 16 amino acids long. V lost 0 bases and J lost 6, with 17 bases in between. Germline CDR1 and CDR2: LGHNT and FRNRAP. CDR3 region: CASGLVLGLQRDGYTF. The DNA of the CDR3 is TGTGCTAGTGGTTTGGTTCTGGGCCTACAGAGGGATGGCTACACCTTC.